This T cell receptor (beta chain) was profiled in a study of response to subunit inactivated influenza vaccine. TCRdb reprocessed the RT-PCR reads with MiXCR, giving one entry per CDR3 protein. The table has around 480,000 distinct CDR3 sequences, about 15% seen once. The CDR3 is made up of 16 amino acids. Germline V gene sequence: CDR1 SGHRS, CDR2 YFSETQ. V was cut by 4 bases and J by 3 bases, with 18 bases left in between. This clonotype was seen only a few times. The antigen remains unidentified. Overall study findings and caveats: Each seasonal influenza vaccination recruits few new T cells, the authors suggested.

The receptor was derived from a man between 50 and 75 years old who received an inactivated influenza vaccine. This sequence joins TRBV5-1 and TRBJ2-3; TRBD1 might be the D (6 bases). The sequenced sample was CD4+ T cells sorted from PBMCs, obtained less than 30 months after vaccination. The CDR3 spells CASSPQVGAITDTQYF. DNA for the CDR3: TGCGCCAGCAGCCCCCAGGTGGGGGCTATTACAGATACGCAGTATTTT.